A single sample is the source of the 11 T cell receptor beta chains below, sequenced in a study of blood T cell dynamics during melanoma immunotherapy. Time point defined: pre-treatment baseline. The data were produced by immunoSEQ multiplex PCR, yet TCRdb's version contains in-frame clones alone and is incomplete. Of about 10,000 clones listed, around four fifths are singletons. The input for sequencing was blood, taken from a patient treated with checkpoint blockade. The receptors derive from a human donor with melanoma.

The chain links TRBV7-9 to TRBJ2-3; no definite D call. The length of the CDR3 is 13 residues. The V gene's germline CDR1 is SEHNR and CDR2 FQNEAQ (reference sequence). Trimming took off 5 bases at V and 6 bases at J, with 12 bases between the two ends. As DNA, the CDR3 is TGTGCCAGCAGCCCTAAAGGGCCTGATACGCAGTATTTT. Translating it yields CASSPKGPDTQYF.

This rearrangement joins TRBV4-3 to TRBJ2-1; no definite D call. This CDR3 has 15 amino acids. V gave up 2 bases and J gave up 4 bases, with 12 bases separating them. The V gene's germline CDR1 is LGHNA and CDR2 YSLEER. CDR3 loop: CASSQKATTYNEQFF. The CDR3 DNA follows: TGCGCCAGCAGCCAAAAGGCTACTACATACAATGAGCAGTTCTTC.

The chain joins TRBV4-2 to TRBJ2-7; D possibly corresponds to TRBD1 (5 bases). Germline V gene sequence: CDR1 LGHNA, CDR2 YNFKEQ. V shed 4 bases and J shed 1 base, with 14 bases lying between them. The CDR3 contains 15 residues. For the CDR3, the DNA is TGTGCCAGCAGCCCTCGTAGGGGTCTTTCCTACGAGCAGTACTTC. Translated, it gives CASSPRRGLSYEQYF.

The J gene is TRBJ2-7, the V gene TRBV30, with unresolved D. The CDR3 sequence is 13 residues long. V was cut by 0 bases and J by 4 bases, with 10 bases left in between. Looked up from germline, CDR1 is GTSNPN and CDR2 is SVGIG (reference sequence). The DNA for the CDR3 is TGTGCCTGGAGTGTTGGCGATGGTTACGAGCAGTACTTC. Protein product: CAWSVGDGYEQYF.

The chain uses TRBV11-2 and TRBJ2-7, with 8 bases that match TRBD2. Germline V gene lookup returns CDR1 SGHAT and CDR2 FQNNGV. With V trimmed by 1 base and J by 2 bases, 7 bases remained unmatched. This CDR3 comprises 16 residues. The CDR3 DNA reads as TGTGCCAGCAGCTTAGTTGCGGGGGGTTCCCCCTACGAGCAGTACTTC. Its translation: CASSLVAGGSPYEQYF. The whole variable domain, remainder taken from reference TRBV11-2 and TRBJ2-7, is EAGVAQSPRYKIIEKRQSVAFWCNPISGHATLYWYQQILGQGPKLLIQFQNNGVVDDSQLPKDRFSAERLKGVDSTLKIQPAKLEDSAVYLCASSLVAGGSPYEQYFGPGTRLTVT.

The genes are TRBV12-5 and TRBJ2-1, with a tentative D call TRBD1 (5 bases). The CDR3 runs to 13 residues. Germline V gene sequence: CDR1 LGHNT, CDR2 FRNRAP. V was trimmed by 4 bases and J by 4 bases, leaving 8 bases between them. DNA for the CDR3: TGTGCTAGTGGTTCGGACACTTACAATGAGCAGTTCTTC. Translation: CASGSDTYNEQFF. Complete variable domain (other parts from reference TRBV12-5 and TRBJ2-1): DARVTQTPRHKVTEMGQEVTMRCQPILGHNTVFWYRQTMMQGLELLAYFRNRAPLDDSGMPKDRFSAEMPDATLATLKIQPSEPRDSAVYFCASGSDTYNEQFFGPGTRLTVL.

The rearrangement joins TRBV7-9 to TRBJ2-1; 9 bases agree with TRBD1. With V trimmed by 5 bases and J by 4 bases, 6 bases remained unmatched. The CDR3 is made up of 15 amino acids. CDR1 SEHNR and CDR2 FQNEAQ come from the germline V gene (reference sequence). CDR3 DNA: TGTGCCAGCAGCCCGAGACAGGGGGGTTACAATGAGCAGTTCTTC. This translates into CASSPRQGGYNEQFF.

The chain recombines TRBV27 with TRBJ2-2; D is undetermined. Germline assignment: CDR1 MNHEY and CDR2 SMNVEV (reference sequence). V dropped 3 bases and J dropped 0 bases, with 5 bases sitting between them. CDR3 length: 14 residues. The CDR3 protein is CASSFWSNTGELFF. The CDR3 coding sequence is TGTGCCAGCAGTTTTTGGTCGAACACCGGGGAGCTGTTTTTT.

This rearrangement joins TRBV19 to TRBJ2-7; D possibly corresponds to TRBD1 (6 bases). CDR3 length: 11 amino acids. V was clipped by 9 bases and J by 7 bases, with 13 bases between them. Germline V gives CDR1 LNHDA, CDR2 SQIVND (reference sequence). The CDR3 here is CASQGFDEQYF. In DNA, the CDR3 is TGTGCCAGCCAGGGGTTTGATGAGCAGTACTTC.

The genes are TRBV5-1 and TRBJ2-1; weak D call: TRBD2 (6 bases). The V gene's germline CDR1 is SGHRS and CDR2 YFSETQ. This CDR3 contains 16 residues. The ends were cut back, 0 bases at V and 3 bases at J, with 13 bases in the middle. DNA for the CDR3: TGCGCCAGCAGCTTGGACGGCGGGGCGATCTACAATGAGCAGTTCTTC. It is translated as CASSLDGGAIYNEQFF. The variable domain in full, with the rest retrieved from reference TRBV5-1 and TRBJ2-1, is KAGVTQTPRYLIKTRGQQVTLSCSPISGHRSVSWYQQTPGQGLQFLFEYFSETQRNKGNFPGRFSGRQFSNSRSEMNVSTLELGDSALYLCASSLDGGAIYNEQFFGPGTRLTVL.

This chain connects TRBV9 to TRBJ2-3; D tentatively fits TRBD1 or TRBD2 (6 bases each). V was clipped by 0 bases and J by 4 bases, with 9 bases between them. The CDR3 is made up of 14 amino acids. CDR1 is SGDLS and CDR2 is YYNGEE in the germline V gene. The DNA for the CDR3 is TGTGCCAGCAGCGTAGGGGGGGCGGCAGATACGCAGTATTTT. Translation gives CASSVGGAADTQYF. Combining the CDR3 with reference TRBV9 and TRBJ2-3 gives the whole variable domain DSGVTQTPKHLITATGQRVTLRCSPRSGDLSVYWYQQSLDQGLQFLIQYYNGEERAKGNILERFSAQQFPDLHSELNLSSLELGDSALYFCASSVGGAADTQYFGPGTRLTVL.